Below, 25 T cell receptor beta chains from the same sample are listed, as sequenced in a study of blood T cell repertoires in COVID-19. Clones were sequenced by immunoSEQ multiplex PCR, and TCRdb holds only the in-frame ones, with some missing. The table lists about 80,000 clones, around 80% of them singletons, with roughly 12% in the top ten. Sequencing was carried out using peripheral blood. Receptors were obtained from a man at least 80 years old with acute or convalescent COVID-19.

The V call is TRBV3-1 (or the pseudogene TRBV3-2), the J call TRBJ1-5; D possibly corresponds to TRBD1 (6 bases). The germline gives CDR1 LGHDT, CDR2 YNNKEL (reference sequence). Between the trimmed V and J ends, which lost 2 bases and 4 bases, there was a span of 9 bases. The CDR3 runs 14 residues. The DNA for the CDR3 is TGTGCCAGCAGCCAAAGCCAGGGGAATCAGCCCCAGCATTTT. Translating gives CASSQSQGNQPQHF.

The chain combines TRBV3-1 (or the pseudogene TRBV3-2) with TRBJ2-2, with 7 bases that match TRBD1. The V segment lost 0 bases and the J segment 2 bases; nucleotides outside the gene matches: 6. This CDR3 is built from 17 residues. Germline V lookup: CDR1 LGHDT, CDR2 YNNKEL (reference sequence). The CDR3 reads CASSQDRHRGNTGELFF. In DNA, the CDR3 is TGTGCCAGCAGCCAAGACCGTCACAGGGGAAACACCGGGGAGCTGTTTTTT.

The J gene is TRBJ1-2, the V gene TRBV18, with 7 bases identical to TRBD1. The CDR3 contains 14 residues. The V and J ends lost 4 bases and 3 bases, in that order; junction bases with no gene match: 5. CDR1 KGHSH and CDR2 LQKENI come from the germline V gene. This chain's CDR3 is CASSQTTGYYGYTF. As DNA, the CDR3 is TGTGCCAGCTCACAAACGACAGGGTACTATGGCTACACCTTC.

This clone was seen just once. The chain is built from TRBV19 and TRBJ1-2; 7 bases agree with TRBD1. V dropped 3 bases and J dropped 4; count of bases not matched to a gene: 20. The germline V gene has CDR1 LNHDA and CDR2 SQIVND (reference sequence). The CDR3 covers 19 residues. The CDR3 DNA reads as TGTGCCAGTAGTATCCTGAGTTTCGAGGGGGCGAGGTTCGGCTATGGCTACACCTTC. This codes for CASSILSFEGARFGYGYTF.

The V call is TRBV6-5, the J call TRBJ2-1; D is unclear. This CDR3 has 11 amino acids. The V gene's germline CDR1 is MNHEY and CDR2 SVGAGI. With 5 bases removed from V and 7 bases from J, the gap between germline ends came to 6 bases. CDR3 amino acids: CASSLPNEQFF. CDR3 in DNA: TGTGCCAGCAGTCTCCCGAATGAGCAGTTCTTC.

The chain recombines TRBV10-3 with TRBJ2-7; 9 bases map to TRBD1. CDR3 length: 14 amino acids. Trimming took 2 bases from V and 6 from J; bases not matched to a gene: 5. Germline values: CDR1 ENHRY, CDR2 SYGVKD. DNA for the CDR3: TGTGCCATCAGTGAGCCCGGGACAGGGTTCGAGCAGTACTTC. Translating it yields CAISEPGTGFEQYF.

The rearrangement joins TRBV11-2 to TRBJ1-6; a weak D match, TRBD1 (6 bases). V was pared by 6 bases and J by 4 bases, with 13 bases between. This CDR3 is 15 amino acids long. Germline lookup yields CDR1 SGHAT and CDR2 FQNNGV. In DNA, the CDR3 is TGTGCCAGCAGGCGTCCGGGACAATATAATTCACCCCTCCACTTT. It codes for CASRRPGQYNSPLHF.

This rearrangement joins TRBV2 to TRBJ2-7; D is unresolved. The V and J ends lost 5 bases and 2 bases respectively, with 10 bases between them. Germline loops: CDR1 SNHLY, CDR2 FYNNEI. This CDR3 contains 13 residues. The CDR3 loop is CASSLVLAYEQYF. As DNA, the CDR3 is TGTGCCAGCAGTTTAGTCCTTGCCTACGAGCAGTACTTC.

This chain uses TRBV5-1 with TRBJ1-1; 7 bases align to TRBD1. The CDR3 loop spans 15 amino acids. Losses at the gene ends were 0 bases for V and 1 base for J; bases not matched to a gene: 3. Germline assignment: CDR1 SGHRS and CDR2 YFSETQ. In DNA, the CDR3 is TGCGCCAGCAGCTTGGGCTCAGGGGGGAACACTGAAGCTTTCTTT. It codes for CASSLGSGGNTEAFF.

This chain links TRBV7-8 with TRBJ1-3, with D perhaps TRBD1 (6 bases). CDR3 length: 16 residues. V shed 6 bases and J shed 0 bases, with 15 bases lying between them. Per the germline V gene, CDR1 is SGHVS and CDR2 is FQNEAQ. The DNA of the CDR3 is TGTGCCAGCAGAACAGGGACGTCAACCTCTGGAAACACCATATATTTT. Translating it yields CASRTGTSTSGNTIYF.

V is TRBV11-3 and J is TRBJ1-1; 7 bases match TRBD1. Trimming took 6 bases from V and 7 from J; bases not matched to a gene: 8. Germline V lookup: CDR1 SGHNT, CDR2 YENEEA. CDR3 length: 13 residues. The CDR3 is CASSRTWDSEAFF. CDR3 DNA: TGTGCCAGCAGTCGGACCTGGGACAGTGAAGCTTTCTTT.

The genes are TRBV5-1 and TRBJ1-1, with D possibly TRBD1 on 5 matching bases. The CDR3 is 17 amino acids. CDR1 is SGHRS and CDR2 is YFSETQ in the germline V gene. Trimming removed 0 bases at V and 3 bases at J, with 18 bases between. The CDR3 loop reads CASSLVPGRGKDTEAFF. CDR3 bases: TGCGCCAGCAGCTTGGTTCCGGGGCGCGGGAAGGACACTGAAGCTTTCTTT. The full variable domain, its missing parts supplied by reference TRBV5-1 and TRBJ1-1, is KAGVTQTPRYLIKTRGQQVTLSCSPISGHRSVSWYQQTPGQGLQFLFEYFSETQRNKGNFPGRFSGRQFSNSRSEMNVSTLELGDSALYLCASSLVPGRGKDTEAFFGQGTRLTVV.

The V and J genes are TRBV7-9 and TRBJ2-6; no clear D gene. The CDR3 is 15 amino acids. Germline lookup yields CDR1 SEHNR and CDR2 FQNEAQ (reference sequence). V shed 1 base and J shed 2 bases, with 6 bases lying between them. CDR3 region: CASSLERPGANVLTF. DNA of the CDR3: TGTGCCAGCAGCTTAGAGCGTCCTGGGGCCAACGTCCTGACTTTC.

This chain connects TRBV6-1 to TRBJ2-7, with D perhaps matching TRBD2 (6 bases). Germline lookup yields CDR1 MNHNS and CDR2 SASEGT. CDR3 length equals 15 residues. The V gene lost 2 bases and the J gene lost 2 bases, with 13 bases spanning the gap. The chain's CDR3 is CASSERETVPYEQYF. In nucleotides, the CDR3 is TGTGCCAGCAGTGAACGGGAGACAGTCCCCTACGAGCAGTACTTC.

The chain is built from TRBV4-2 and TRBJ1-1; D gene ambiguous. From germline, CDR1 is LGHNA and CDR2 YNFKEQ. Trimming removed 0 bases from V and 10 bases from J, with 9 bases in between. This CDR3 has 12 amino acids. CDR3 sequence: CASSQDEVGAFF. The CDR3 DNA reads as TGTGCCAGCAGCCAAGATGAGGTGGGAGCTTTCTTT.

This clone occurred a few times. The chain recombines TRBV11-2 with TRBJ1-1; 7 positions agree with TRBD1. The CDR3 loop spans 15 amino acids. Germline V gives CDR1 SGHAT, CDR2 FQNNGV. Unmatched junction bases numbered 7, after V lost 5 bases and J lost 1 base. The CDR3 sequence: CASSERGQKNTEAFF. As DNA, the CDR3 is TGTGCCAGCAGCGAAAGGGGACAGAAGAACACTGAAGCTTTCTTT.

The chain uses TRBV12-5 and TRBJ1-1; D is unclear. V was shortened by 1 base and J by 7 bases, with 7 bases between the two germline ends. Germline loops: CDR1 LGHNT, CDR2 FRNRAP. This CDR3 contains 12 residues. CDR3 sequence (DNA): TGTGCTAGTGGTTTGGGACTTAATGAAGCTTTCTTT. Amino acids: CASGLGLNEAFF.

The gene calls are TRBV7-6 and TRBJ1-4; D not resolved. V gave up 0 bases and J gave up 4 bases, with 12 bases separating them. This CDR3 has 16 residues. Germline V lookup: CDR1 SGHVS, CDR2 FNYEAQ. The CDR3: CASSLAPFRGNEKLFF. CDR3 DNA: TGTGCCAGCAGCTTAGCGCCTTTTCGGGGTAATGAAAAACTGTTTTTT.

The rearrangement links TRBV14 to TRBJ1-3; 9 bases line up with TRBD1. CDR1 and CDR2 (germline): SGHDN, FVKESK. CDR3 length equals 15 residues. With V trimmed by 6 bases and J by 1 base, 4 bases remained unmatched. Here the CDR3 DNA reads TGTGCCAGCAGGCCGACAGGGGGGTCTGGAAACACCATATATTTT. Encoded protein: CASRPTGGSGNTIYF.

The rearrangement links TRBV6-5 to TRBJ1-1; perhaps TRBD1 as D (5 bases). The V and J ends lost 7 bases and 3 bases respectively, with 12 bases between them. The CDR3 is 13 residues long. The V gene's germline CDR1 is MNHEY and CDR2 SVGAGI. The chain's CDR3 is CASTRGGDTEAFF. In nucleotides, the CDR3 is TGTGCCAGCACCCGGGGGGGTGACACTGAAGCTTTCTTT.

V gene TRBV3-1 (or the pseudogene TRBV3-2) combines with J gene TRBJ2-1; 8 positions match TRBD1. After removal of 4 bases from V and 2 bases from J, the junction contained 4 bases not matched to a gene. The CDR3 totals 15 residues. Germline lookup yields CDR1 LGHDT and CDR2 YNNKEL (reference sequence). The CDR3 DNA is TGTGCCAGCAGCCCAACAGGGGGAGCCTACAATGAGCAGTTCTTC. Protein: CASSPTGGAYNEQFF.

The chain is built from TRBV19 and TRBJ1-2, with TRBD1 as a possible D gene (6 bases). The CDR3 is made up of 14 amino acids. CDR1 is LNHDA, CDR2 SQIVND, per germline (reference sequence). The V end lost 7 bases, the J end lost 5 bases, and 17 bases lay between the germline ends. The CDR3 here is CASTGSGAVYGYTF. The DNA of the CDR3 is TGTGCCAGTACGGGGTCAGGGGCCGTTTATGGCTACACCTTC.

The chain recombines TRBV27 with TRBJ2-2, with D uncertain. CDR1 and CDR2 from the germline V gene are MNHEY and SMNVEV (reference sequence). Between the trimmed V and J ends, which lost 5 bases and 3 bases, there was a span of 19 bases. The CDR3 spans 17 residues. This chain's CDR3 is CASSPFGRLNDTGELFF. The CDR3 DNA sequence: TGTGCCAGCAGTCCATTTGGTCGACTCAATGACACCGGGGAGCTGTTTTTT.

This chain links TRBV3-1 (or the pseudogene TRBV3-2) with TRBJ1-5, with unresolved D. The germline gives CDR1 LGHDT, CDR2 YNNKEL (reference sequence). V gave up 5 bases and J gave up 0 bases, with 8 bases separating them. The CDR3 contains 14 residues. The CDR3 sequence is CASSSEYSNQPQHF. In DNA, the CDR3 is TGTGCCAGCAGCTCAGAATATAGCAATCAGCCCCAGCATTTT.

This chain joins TRBV5-1 and TRBJ2-7, with 9 bases that match TRBD1. There are 15 residues in the CDR3. V trimming: 7 bases; J trimming: 0 bases; junction bases outside the gene matches: 8. Per germline, CDR1 SGHRS and CDR2 YFSETQ. CDR3 nucleotide sequence: TGCGCCAGCGGTACGACGGGACAGGGCTCCTACGAGCAGTACTTC. The encoded protein is CASGTTGQGSYEQYF.